The 23 T cell receptor beta chains presented below share a single source sample, sequenced in a study of a mutant IDH1 vaccine in newly diagnosed glioma. Regarding time point: week 5, during vaccination. Vaccine doses each comprised 300 ug of mutant IDH1 20-mer peptide, with topical imiquimod. Sequenced by immunoSEQ multiplex PCR; TCRdb stores in-frame clones only, minus some. The sample records 25,000 to 30,000 clones, 70% to 90% being singletons. These receptors have no identified antigens. The input for sequencing was PBMCs, taken from a glioma patient whose treatment included an IDH1 peptide vaccine. These receptors all come from a man aged 18 to 30 with glioma.

The chain joins TRBV7-2 to TRBJ2-1; 7 positions match TRBD2. This CDR3 is built from 16 residues. V shed 6 bases and J 3 bases; nucleotides not matched to a gene: 11. The germline CDR1 and CDR2 sequences are SGHTA and FQGNSA. For the CDR3, the DNA is TGTGCCAGCAGAGCCCCCCTAGCGGCTGGCTACAATGAGCAGTTCTTC. Its protein is CASRAPLAAGYNEQFF.

The rearrangement joins TRBV4-3 to TRBJ1-2; D not resolved. Trimming took 0 bases from V and 0 from J, leaving 8 bases between them. CDR3 length: 15 residues. In germline, CDR1 is LGHNA, CDR2 YSLEER. The CDR3 coding sequence is TGCGCCAGCAGCCAAGATTCTTGGGCTAACTATGGCTACACCTTC. This sequence encodes CASSQDSWANYGYTF.

The table lists this clone with a count of one. V gene TRBV4-1 combines with J gene TRBJ1-1, with D hard to call. There are 18 residues in the CDR3. Germline CDR1 is MGHRA and CDR2 is YSYEKL. The V and J ends lost 5 bases and 4 bases respectively, with 26 bases between them. The CDR3 region has the DNA TGCGCCAGCAGCGACCAAGGTCGCGGGTGGCGATCGGGCACTGAAGCTTTCTTT. Residues: CASSDQGRGWRSGTEAFF.

This chain uses TRBV6-1 with TRBJ1-4; D possibly corresponds to TRBD1 (6 bases). The germline gives CDR1 MNHNS, CDR2 SASEGT. CDR3 length: 17 residues. Trimming took 1 base from V and 8 from J, leaving 20 bases between them. The CDR3 here is CASSEERDIPWTEKLFF. The CDR3 DNA reads TGTGCCAGCAGTGAAGAAAGGGACATCCCTTGGACGGAAAAACTGTTTTTT.

The J gene is TRBJ1-1, the V gene TRBV30; D perhaps matches TRBD1 (5 bases). Germline V gene lookup returns CDR1 GTSNPN and CDR2 SVGIG (reference sequence). Trimming removed 0 bases at V and 10 bases at J, with 15 bases between. The CDR3 has 13 residues. CDR3 nucleotides: TGTGCCTGGAGTGTCCAAGGGGCCCGGCCAGCTTTCTTT. Translation gives CAWSVQGARPAFF.

V is TRBV27 and J is TRBJ1-2, with D perhaps TRBD1 (6 bases). The ends were cut back, 6 bases at V and 2 bases at J, with 16 bases in the middle. The germline V gene has CDR1 MNHEY and CDR2 SMNVEV (reference sequence). The CDR3 length is 15 residues. The CDR3: CASSPLTGSNYGYTF. The CDR3 DNA reads TGTGCCAGCAGCCCGTTGACAGGATCCAACTATGGCTACACCTTC.

The chain is built from TRBV4-1 and TRBJ1-2; D not certain. The CDR3 is 15 amino acids. Trimming cost V 3 bases and J 1 base, with 12 bases left between them. The germline V gene encodes CDR1 MGHRA and CDR2 YSYEKL. The DNA for the CDR3 is TGCGCCAGCAGCCAGGGCCCGAACGGTAACTATGGCTACACCTTC. Residues: CASSQGPNGNYGYTF.

The J gene is TRBJ1-5, the V gene TRBV2, with a tentative D call TRBD1 (5 bases). V dropped 6 bases and J dropped 2 bases, with 17 bases sitting between them. The CDR3 consists of 16 residues. Germline lookup yields CDR1 SNHLY and CDR2 FYNNEI. The CDR3 sequence: CASRAVQRGGNQPQHF. CDR3 nucleotides: TGTGCCAGCAGGGCAGTACAGAGGGGAGGCAATCAGCCCCAGCATTTT. The variable domain in full, with the rest retrieved from reference TRBV2 and TRBJ1-5, is EPEVTQTPSHQVTQMGQEVILRCVPISNHLYFYWYRQILGQKVEFLVSFYNNEISEKSEIFDDQFSVERPDGSNFTLKIRSTKLEDSAMYFCASRAVQRGGNQPQHFGDGTRLSIL.

The genes are TRBV5-1 and TRBJ1-1; 8 bases match TRBD1. The length of the CDR3 is 16 residues. From germline, CDR1 is SGHRS and CDR2 YFSETQ. Losses at the gene ends were 4 bases for V and 0 bases for J; bases not matched to a gene: 8. The CDR3 region has the DNA TGCGCCAGCAGCGCCGACAGGGGAGGAATGAACACTGAAGCTTTCTTT. Protein sequence: CASSADRGGMNTEAFF.

This clone was detected only once. This chain connects TRBV30 to TRBJ2-1, with a weak D call TRBD1 (6 bases). The germline gives CDR1 GTSNPN, CDR2 SVGIG (reference sequence). The V gene lost 3 bases and the J gene lost 3 bases, with 15 bases spanning the gap. This CDR3 is built from 15 residues. CDR3 DNA sequence: TGTGCCTGGAGCCAGGGGTACAGGGTCTACAATGAGCAGTTCTTC. Its protein product is CAWSQGYRVYNEQFF.

The count of this clone is one. The rearrangement links TRBV7-9 to TRBJ2-2; TRBD2 aligns across 10 bases. The germline CDR1 and CDR2 sequences are SEHNR and FQNEAQ (reference sequence). The V gene end was trimmed by 2 bases and the J gene end by 8 bases; junction bases not matched to a gene: 8. The CDR3 is 16 residues long. The chain's CDR3 is CASSLSGRASTGELFF. CDR3 nucleotide sequence: TGTGCCAGCAGCTTAAGCGGGAGGGCCTCCACGGGGGAGCTGTTTTTT.

CDR3 in amino acids: CAWNRGTDTQYF. The CDR3 DNA follows: TGTGCCTGGAATAGGGGCACAGATACGCAGTATTTT. This sequence joins TRBV30 and TRBJ2-3; D is unresolved. CDR1 GTSNPN and CDR2 SVGIG come from the germline V gene (reference sequence). Trimming took 4 bases from V and 1 from J, leaving 6 bases between them. The CDR3 has 12 amino acids.

This chain uses TRBV30 with TRBJ2-3; D is unclear. This CDR3 has 14 residues. Germline V CDR1 and CDR2: GTSNPN, SVGIG (reference sequence). The V end lost 0 bases, the J end lost 3 bases, and 10 bases lay between the germline ends. The chain's CDR3 is CAWSVSVATDTQYF. In DNA, the CDR3 is TGTGCCTGGAGTGTAAGCGTGGCTACAGATACGCAGTATTTT.

This chain uses TRBV6-5 with TRBJ2-7; D is unclear. CDR3 size: 13 residues. Germline CDR1 is MNHEY and CDR2 is SVGAGI. Trimming cost V 4 bases and J 3 bases, with 10 bases left between them. The CDR3 DNA sequence: TGTGCCAGCAGTTCACGGGCCGACTACGAGCAGTACTTC. Protein product: CASSSRADYEQYF.

This chain joins TRBV30 and TRBJ1-2; TRBD1 agrees at 7 bases. The CDR3 consists of 17 residues. CDR1 and CDR2 (germline): GTSNPN, SVGIG (reference sequence). V dropped 0 bases and J dropped 5; count of bases not matched to a gene: 15. CDR3 nucleotide sequence: TGTGCCTGGAGTGTACCCCTCAGGGACAGTTCCGAGTATGGCTACACCTTC. Translated, it gives CAWSVPLRDSSEYGYTF.

CDR3: CASSQAMDEAFF. CDR3 in DNA: TGCGCCAGCAGCCAAGCTATGGATGAAGCTTTCTTT. The rearrangement uses TRBV4-1 and TRBJ1-1; D call uncertain. Trimming shortened V by 1 base and J by 7 bases, and 7 bases separated the two germline ends. The CDR3 loop spans 12 amino acids. Looked up from germline, CDR1 is MGHRA and CDR2 is YSYEKL.

The CDR3 region has the DNA TGTGCCAGCAGCCAAGTAGACTCTGGGCATATCCATGGCTACACCTTC. It specifies CASSQVDSGHIHGYTF. The chain uses TRBV4-2 and TRBJ1-2, with D hard to call. The CDR3 has 16 residues. Per the germline V gene, CDR1 is LGHNA and CDR2 is YNFKEQ. V lost 1 base to trimming and J lost 6 bases, with 18 bases between them.

This clone turned up a few times. The chain recombines TRBV10-3 with TRBJ1-1; TRBD1 is a possible D gene (6 bases). This CDR3 region has 15 residues. V was shortened by 8 bases and J by 4 bases, with 20 bases between the two germline ends. Germline V gene sequence: CDR1 ENHRY, CDR2 SYGVKD. The CDR3, as DNA: TGTGCCATCGGGGCCCGTCCACAGGGAGCCACTGAAGCTTTCTTT. Its translation is CAIGARPQGATEAFF.

This chain uses TRBV2 with TRBJ1-2, with no clear D. Looked up from germline, CDR1 is SNHLY and CDR2 is FYNNEI. Trimming removed 3 bases from V and 1 base from J, with 6 bases in between. This CDR3 spans 13 amino acids. CDR3 sequence reads: CASSEGNNYGYTF. CDR3 nucleotide sequence: TGTGCCAGCAGTGAGGGGAATAACTATGGCTACACCTTC.

This chain uses TRBV9 with TRBJ2-2, with 8 nucleotides matching TRBD2. The CDR3 length is 14 residues. The trim removed 7 bases at V and 6 bases at J, leaving 8 bases unmatched. CDR1 is SGDLS and CDR2 is YYNGEE in the germline V gene. The CDR3: CASSGGRWAGELFF. For the CDR3, the DNA is TGTGCCAGCTCGGGCGGGAGGTGGGCCGGGGAGCTGTTTTTT.

The chain has TRBV5-1 and TRBJ1-1; D call uncertain. The CDR3 covers 12 residues. The germline gives CDR1 SGHRS, CDR2 YFSETQ. The V end was cut by 0 bases, the J end by 7 bases, with 7 bases between. CDR3 nucleotides: TGCGCCAGCAGCTTGGAAACTAATGAAGCTTTCTTT. Its protein is CASSLETNEAFF. Together with reference TRBV5-1 and TRBJ1-1, the CDR3 gives the full variable domain: KAGVTQTPRYLIKTRGQQVTLSCSPISGHRSVSWYQQTPGQGLQFLFEYFSETQRNKGNFPGRFSGRQFSNSRSEMNVSTLELGDSALYLCASSLETNEAFFGQGTRLTVV.

This clone occurred once. V is TRBV5-4 and J is TRBJ1-1, with D possibly matching TRBD1 (5 bases). V lost 0 bases and J 3 bases, leaving 9 bases between the germline ends. The CDR3 loop spans 14 amino acids. Germline assignment: CDR1 SGHNT and CDR2 YYREEE (reference sequence). The CDR3 bases are TGTGCCAGCAGCTTGGTCGGGGGTTACACTGAAGCTTTCTTT. Its translation is CASSLVGGYTEAFF.

This clone has only a few counts. The chain's CDR3 is CASSSGSYEKMNTEAFF. The CDR3 DNA sequence: TGTGCCAGTAGTTCAGGGTCCTACGAGAAGATGAACACTGAAGCTTTCTTT. The chain recombines TRBV19 with TRBJ1-1; tentatively, D is TRBD1 (5 bases). The CDR3 spans 17 residues. V dropped 5 bases and J dropped 0 bases, with 19 bases sitting between them. The germline gives CDR1 LNHDA, CDR2 SQIVND (reference sequence).